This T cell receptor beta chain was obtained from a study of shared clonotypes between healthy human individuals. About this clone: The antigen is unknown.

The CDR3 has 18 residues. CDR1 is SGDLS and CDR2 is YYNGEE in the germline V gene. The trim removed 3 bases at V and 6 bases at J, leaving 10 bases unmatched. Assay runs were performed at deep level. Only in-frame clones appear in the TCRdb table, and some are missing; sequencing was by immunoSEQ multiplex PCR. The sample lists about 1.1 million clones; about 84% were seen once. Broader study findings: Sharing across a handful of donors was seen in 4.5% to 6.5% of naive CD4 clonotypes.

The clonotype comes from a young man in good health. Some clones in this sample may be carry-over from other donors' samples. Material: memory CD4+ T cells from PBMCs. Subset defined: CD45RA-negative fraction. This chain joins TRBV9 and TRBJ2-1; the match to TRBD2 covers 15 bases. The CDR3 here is CASSAQTGLAGGVNEQFF. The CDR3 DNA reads TGTGCCAGCAGCGCCCAGACGGGACTAGCGGGAGGTGTCAATGAGCAGTTCTTC.